The clone carrying this T cell receptor beta chain was seen once. Amplification used 60 Vbeta primers and 13 Jbeta primers. The repertoire was sequenced with immunoSEQ multiplex PCR; TCRdb's copy has only in-frame clones and lacks some. The table shows approximately 80,000 clones, with 73% occurring only once. This entry belongs to a study of cytomegalovirus exposure and HLA in healthy donors. CDR1 and CDR2 from the germline V gene are GTSNPN and SVGIG (reference sequence). V was pared by 3 bases and J by 3 bases, with 11 bases between. The CDR3 contains 13 residues. The clonotype originates from a woman in her thirties or forties in good health and CMV-seropositive. Sequences were obtained from PBMCs. The chain combines TRBV30 with TRBJ1-1; maybe TRBD1 (6 bases). The CDR3, as DNA: TGTGCCTGGAGGGGGGCCAGGGACACTGAAGCTTTCTTT. Protein product: CAWRGARDTEAFF.